This T cell receptor beta chain was captured by sequencing in a study of cytomegalovirus exposure and HLA in healthy donors (dated by TCRdb to the late 2010s). In terms of the full investigation: According to an earlier analysis of several hundred of the donors, about 180 million T cells yielded roughly 110 million unique TCR beta sequences and less than 300 Gb of sequence data. The study combined high-throughput TCR immunosequencing, statistical association of individual TCRs with disease status, and machine learning to predict cytomegalovirus infection status. About 5 DR-DQ haplotypes were handled as single units for association and clustering, since linkage in the cohort was strong. Donor age, sex, ethnicity and CMV serostatus were collected together with the repertoire data. HLA typing covered class I and class II loci at four-digit resolution. The study profiled the T cell repertoires of some 610 subjects by immunosequencing and related them to cytomegalovirus serostatus. In a later analysis, previously published TCR beta repertoires from 550 to 750 donors were re-analyzed and high-resolution HLA genotyping was added so that TCR occurrence patterns could be studied. In an earlier analysis of roughly 540 of the donors, high-throughput TCR beta sequencing was used to judge whether each TCR beta V gene segment behaved as functional or pseudogenic. The later analysis used no new phenotypic data to find candidate immune exposures, relying instead on TCR beta sequences and their occurrence across donors. The genetic ancestry cluster associated with self-reported Caucasian donors included 81% of the 350 to 500 genotyped donors. In addition to the first cohort of roughly 700 subjects, a separate validation cohort of about 120 different subjects was used. An early release covering over 500 HLA-typed donors comprised roughly 300 gigabases of sequencing data and 85 million to 100 million unique TCR sequences. Every discovery cohort repertoire had been produced on one sequencing platform. In a later genetic analysis, genome-wide SNP genotypes for about three fifths of the 666 donors were used, and that subset was treated as a discovery cohort. The study aimed to test whether cataloging public T cell receptors could reveal signatures of past pathogen exposure. Across about 370 genotyped donors of the cohort, an average of approximately 200,000 unique TCR beta nucleotide sequences per donor were sequenced, and 15% to 20% of those sequences were non-productive. Typing coverage varied by locus: roughly 629-630 donors for A, B, C, DRB1 and DQB1; approximately 500 for DQA1; around 570 for DPA1; around 450 for DPB1. What the research found in general, with its limitations: Specific HLA alleles were associated with around 18,000 TCR beta sequences at a false discovery rate of 0.05 in a later analysis. Assigning TCR associations to individual alleles was difficult when HLA alleles, especially DR and DQ, strongly co-occurred. Linkage disequilibrium might explain the correlated functional status among segregating V segments, but an unknown experimental factor could not be excluded. Several of the top co-occurrence clusters appeared to be linked to parvovirus B19, influenza, CMV and Epstein-Barr virus, according to a later analysis. In an earlier analysis of some 550 of the donors, most TCR beta V segments were observed in productive rearrangements about 87% or about 30% of the time, broadly matching IMGT annotations. A later genetic analysis associated a missense DCLRE1C variant with V-gene and J-gene trimming of TCR beta chains, and an independent cohort replicated the association. Cytomegalovirus status was reported to be diagnosed by the classifier with high specificity and sensitivity in both the original and validation cohorts. Because counts were too low, approximately 15 rarely observed V segments, including chromosome 9 orphons, were excluded from the earlier analysis of several hundred of the donors. Because the 87-base-pair reads could not distinguish some IMGT-functional V segments, including TRBV6-2 and TRBV6-3, those segments were excluded. For the cohort, immune exposure information was limited to CMV serostatus. In a later analysis, TCR association rates were found to vary across HLA loci, with the most associated TCRs seen for DRB1 alleles and the fewest for HLA-C alleles. A cluster of highly shared sequence variants was judged likely to represent a technical artifact of the sequencing pipeline. Most TCR sequences were seen in very few donors, while some public TCRs were found in many individuals. A few of the identified cytomegalovirus-associated TCR beta chains were confirmed in vitro to be specific for cytomegalovirus antigens. The cohort was sequenced for TCR beta chains only, and without alpha or paired-chain data the features that could be detected were limited. In the study, 164 TCR beta chains were listed as associated with cytomegalovirus. It was suggested by the authors that the approach could potentially be generalized to other disease states and immunological phenotypes. In a later analysis, HLA-associated TCR beta chains showed more clonal expansion and lower generation probabilities than non-associated chains that were equally common. Most CMV-associated TCR beta chains appeared to be HLA-restricted in a later analysis, and the HLA associations seemed to be driven largely by CMV exposure. Sequencing depth was assumed to be roughly uniform across donors in the presence/absence analyses, though that assumption may not hold. A further reported finding was that TCR beta sequences accurately predicted the HLA-A and HLA-B alleles for most subjects in the first cohort. Because HLA typing was unavailable for some donors at each locus, only the typed subset was used in association tests. In a later genetic analysis, fewer N-insertions in productive TCRs were reported among donors in an Asian-associated ancestry cluster than the roughly 700-donor mean.

In total, just over 650 healthy bone marrow donors made up the cohort. Cohort members were all nominally healthy when sampled, although unrecorded immune exposures were likely present. The donor was CMV seropositive and was included in the group of 250 to 300 seropositive cohort members. A peripheral blood sample was provided by each donor, and peripheral blood mononuclear cells were used for TCR beta sequencing. The Qiagen DNeasy Blood Extraction Kit was used to extract genomic DNA from the blood cell samples. Cut back by 2 bases and 7 bases, the V and J ends lie 18 bases apart. Looking up the germline V gene yields CDR1 SGDLS and CDR2 YYNGEE. The CDR3 numbers 16 residues from cysteine through phenylalanine. The kept DNA is CDR3 alone, 48 bases in frame from the first base. In the case of this clone: Its antigen has not been determined. There are no base qualities to consult, and no much larger clone falls within one base.

The library was generated by the immunoSEQ multiplex PCR assay. A mixture of 60 forward primers for TCR Vbeta segments and 13 reverse primers for TCR Jbeta segments was used in the multiplex PCR. A multiplex PCR assay on genomic DNA amplified the CDR3 region of rearranged TCR beta genes. The Illumina HiSeq System was used to sequence the amplified TCR beta libraries as 87-base-pair reads. Per the source publication's procedure: Across the 640 or so repertoires, a later analysis counted roughly 84 million unique TCR beta chains, some 11 million of which were shared by at least two donors. To remove PCR and sequencing errors, raw reads were error-corrected and collapsed into unique sequences using a nearest-neighbor algorithm that merged closely related sequences. V, D and J gene segments were assigned by aligning CDR3 sequences to IMGT reference sequences. Each retained sequence needed at least a six-nucleotide match to both a V gene segment and a J gene segment. Rearrangements were called productive when the CDR3 lacked stop codons and stayed in frame with V and J; all others were non-productive. CDR3 was defined according to IMGT convention as the region running from the second conserved V-encoded cysteine to the conserved J-encoded phenylalanine. In an earlier analysis of roughly 580 of the donors, sequences lacking an unambiguous match to a single V gene segment were excluded. An earlier analysis of roughly 590 of the donors called V segments functional above 56.7% productive rearrangements and segregating when the between-donor standard deviation exceeded 5%. To diagnose cytomegalovirus status from the catalog of TCR beta chain sequences, a statistical classification framework was built. V and J gene assignment, in a later analysis, came from comparing TCR nucleotide sequences with IMGT/GENE-DB human TR gene sequences. The TCRdist pipeline was used in a later analysis to assign CDR3 sequences and most-parsimonious VDJ recombination scenarios. A later analysis defined each TCR beta chain by its CDR3 amino acid sequence plus V-gene family, and excluded reads lacking a unique V-gene family. A later analysis removed 500 to 600 highly shared, low-generation-probability nucleotide sequences to deal with suspected cross-contamination and a sequencing artifact. A later analysis calculated a clonal expansion index for each public chain from normalized within-repertoire ranks of inferred template counts. In a later analysis, generation probabilities were computed with a VDJ recombination model fitted to out-of-frame rearrangements, and the resulting probabilities were checked against IGoR. In a later analysis, TCR-TCR, TCR-HLA and TCR-CMV co-occurrence was scored with hypergeometric tests, and a repertoire-size bias correction was applied to TCR pairs. False discovery rates were estimated in a later analysis by permuting HLA or CMV assignments 20 times. A later analysis grouped co-occurring TCRs with DBSCAN, adding TCRdist sequence similarity when clustering within HLA-allele-positive subsets. Repertoires with fewer than 30,000 or more than 120,000 public chains were left out of co-occurrence clustering, as were about 5 repertoires with anomalous nucleotide sharing. In its TCRdb copy, this immuneACCESS table keeps in-frame sequences only and misses some clones. Where compared with another copy, unresolved V genes explain less than half of these, and the others have no known cause. V, J and clone size derive from that table, while D and trimming were established from the DNA sequence. A total of over 100,000 clones appear in this sample, almost 70% of them only once. The ten most abundant clones make up just over 8.5% of the sample.

Sequencing input: PBMCs. This TCR derives from a man between 25 and 39 years old in good health and CMV-seropositive. The receptor chain draws on TRBV9 and TRBJ2-2; 6 matching bases give a weak D call of TRBD2. The CDR3 here reads CASSVGVAEEGGELFF. DNA sequence: TGTGCCAGCAGCGTCGGAGTAGCGGAGGAAGGCGGGGAGCTGTTTTTT.